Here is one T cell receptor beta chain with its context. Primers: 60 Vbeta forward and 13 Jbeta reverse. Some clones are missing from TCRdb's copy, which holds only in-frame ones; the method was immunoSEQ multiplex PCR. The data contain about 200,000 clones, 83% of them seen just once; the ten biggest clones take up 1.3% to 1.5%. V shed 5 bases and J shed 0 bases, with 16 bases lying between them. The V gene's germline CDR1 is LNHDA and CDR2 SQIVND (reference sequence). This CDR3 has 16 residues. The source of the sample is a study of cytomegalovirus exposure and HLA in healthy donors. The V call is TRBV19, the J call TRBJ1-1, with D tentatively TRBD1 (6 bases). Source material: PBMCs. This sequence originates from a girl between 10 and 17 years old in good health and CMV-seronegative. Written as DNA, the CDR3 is TGTGCCAGTAGTTCGCGAGGGGGGGTCCTGAACACTGAAGCTTTCTTT. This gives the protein CASSSRGGVLNTEAFF.